This paragraph covers one T cell receptor beta chain sequence. The antigen remains unidentified. TCRdb reanalysed the RT-PCR reads using MiXCR and keeps one entry per CDR3 protein. The sample lists approximately 170,000 distinct CDR3 sequences; about 15% were seen once. V was pared by 0 bases and J by 6 bases, with 12 bases between. CDR1 GTSNPN and CDR2 SVGIG come from the germline V gene (reference sequence). The CDR3 has 14 residues. This entry belongs to a study of response to subunit inactivated influenza vaccine. Study results and caveats: The study's authors posited that every seasonal influenza vaccination enlists few new T cells.

The TCR was taken from a middle-aged man who received an inactivated influenza vaccine. The chain is built from TRBV30 and TRBJ2-1, with no clear D. Sequences were derived from CD8+ T cells sorted from PBMCs, sampled around 5 days after vaccination. Here the CDR3 DNA reads TGTGCCTGGAGTGTACAGACTCATGGCAATGAGCAGTTCTTC. Its protein is CAWSVQTHGNEQFF.